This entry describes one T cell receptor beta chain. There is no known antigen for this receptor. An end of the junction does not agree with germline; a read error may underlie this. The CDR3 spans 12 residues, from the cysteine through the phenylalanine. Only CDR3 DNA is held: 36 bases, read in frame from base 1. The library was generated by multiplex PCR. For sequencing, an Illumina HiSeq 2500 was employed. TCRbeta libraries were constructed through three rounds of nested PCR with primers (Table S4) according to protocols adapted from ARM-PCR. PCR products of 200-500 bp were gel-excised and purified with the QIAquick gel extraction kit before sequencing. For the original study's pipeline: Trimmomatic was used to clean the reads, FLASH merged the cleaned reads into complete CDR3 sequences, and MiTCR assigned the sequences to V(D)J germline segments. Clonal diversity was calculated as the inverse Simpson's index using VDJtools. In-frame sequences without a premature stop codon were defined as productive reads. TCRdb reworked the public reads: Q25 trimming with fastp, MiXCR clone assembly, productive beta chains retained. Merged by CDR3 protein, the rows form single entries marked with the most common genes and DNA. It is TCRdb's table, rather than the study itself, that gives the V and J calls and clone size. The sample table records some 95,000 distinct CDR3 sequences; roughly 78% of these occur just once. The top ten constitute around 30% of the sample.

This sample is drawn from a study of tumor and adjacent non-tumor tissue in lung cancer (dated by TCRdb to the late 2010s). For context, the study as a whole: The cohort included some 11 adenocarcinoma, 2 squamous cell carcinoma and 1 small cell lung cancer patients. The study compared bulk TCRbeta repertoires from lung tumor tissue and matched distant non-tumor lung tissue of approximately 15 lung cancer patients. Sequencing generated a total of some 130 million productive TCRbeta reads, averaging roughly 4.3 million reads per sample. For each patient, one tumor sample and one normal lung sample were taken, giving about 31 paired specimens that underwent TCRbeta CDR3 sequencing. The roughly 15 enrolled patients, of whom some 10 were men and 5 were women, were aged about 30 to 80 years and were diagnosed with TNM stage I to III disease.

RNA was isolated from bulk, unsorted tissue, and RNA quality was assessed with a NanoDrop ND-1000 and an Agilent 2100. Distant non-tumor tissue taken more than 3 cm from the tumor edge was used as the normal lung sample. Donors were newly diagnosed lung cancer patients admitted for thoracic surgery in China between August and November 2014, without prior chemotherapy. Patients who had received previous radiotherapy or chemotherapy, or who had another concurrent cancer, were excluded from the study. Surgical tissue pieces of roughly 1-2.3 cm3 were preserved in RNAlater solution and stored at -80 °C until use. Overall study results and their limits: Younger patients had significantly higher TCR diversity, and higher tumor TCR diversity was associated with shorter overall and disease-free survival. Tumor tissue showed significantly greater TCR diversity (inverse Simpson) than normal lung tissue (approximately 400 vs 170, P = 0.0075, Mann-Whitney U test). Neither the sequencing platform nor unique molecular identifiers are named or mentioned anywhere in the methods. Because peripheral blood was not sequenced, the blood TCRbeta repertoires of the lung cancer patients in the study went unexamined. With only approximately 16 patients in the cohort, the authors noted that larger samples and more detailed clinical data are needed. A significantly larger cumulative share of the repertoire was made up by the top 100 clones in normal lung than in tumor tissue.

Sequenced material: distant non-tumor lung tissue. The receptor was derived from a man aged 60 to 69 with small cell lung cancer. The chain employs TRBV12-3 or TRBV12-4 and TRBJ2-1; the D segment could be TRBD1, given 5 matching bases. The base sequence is TGTGCCAGCATGTGGGGCTACAATGTGCAGTTTTTC. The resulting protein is CASMWGYNVQFF.